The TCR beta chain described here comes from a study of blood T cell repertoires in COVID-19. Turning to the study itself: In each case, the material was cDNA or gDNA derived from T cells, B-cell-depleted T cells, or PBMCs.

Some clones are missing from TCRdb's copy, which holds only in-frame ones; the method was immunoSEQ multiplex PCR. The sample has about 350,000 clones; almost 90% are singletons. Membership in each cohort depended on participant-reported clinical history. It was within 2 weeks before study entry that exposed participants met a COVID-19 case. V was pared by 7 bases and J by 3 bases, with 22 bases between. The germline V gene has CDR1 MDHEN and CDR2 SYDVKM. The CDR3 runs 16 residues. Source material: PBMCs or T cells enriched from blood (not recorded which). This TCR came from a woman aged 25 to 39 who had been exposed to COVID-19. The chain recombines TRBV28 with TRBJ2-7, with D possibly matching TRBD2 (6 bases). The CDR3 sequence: CASTETVAAGFYEQYF. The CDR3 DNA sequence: TGTGCCAGCACCGAAACGGTCGCGGCGGGATTCTACGAGCAGTACTTC.